This T cell receptor (beta chain) was recorded in a study of cytomegalovirus exposure and HLA in healthy donors. Donors showed nominal health when sampled, although they likely had unrecorded immune exposures. This CDR3 is built from 16 residues. V lost 5 bases and J lost 0; bases outside the gene matches: 6. CDR1 and CDR2 from the germline V gene are SGHTA and FQGTGA. Points on this clone: Its antigen is as yet unknown.

General study points: Researchers catalogued about 150 TCR beta chains as cytomegalovirus-associated. Several of the most significant clusters appeared linked to common viral pathogens, based on a later analysis.

The PCR was carried out with 60 Vbeta primers and 13 Jbeta primers. Only in-frame clones appear in the TCRdb table, and some are missing; sequencing was by immunoSEQ multiplex PCR. Altogether 110,000 or so clones are present, 77% being singletons, with the ten largest covering about 5%. The receptor comes from a middle-aged man in good health and CMV-seropositive. This chain uses TRBV7-3 with TRBJ2-2; 7 bases are shared with TRBD2. The sample comprised PBMCs. Here the CDR3 DNA reads TGTGCCAGCAGCCCCATGGCGGGGGCGAACACCGGGGAGCTGTTTTTT. Translated: CASSPMAGANTGELFF. Full variable domain (remainder filled in from reference TRBV7-3 and TRBJ2-2): GAGVSQTPSNKVTEKGKYVELRCDPISGHTALYWYRQSLGQGPEFLIYFQGTGAADDSGLPNDRFFAVRPEGSVSTLKIQRTERGDSAVYLCASSPMAGANTGELFFGEGSRLTVL.